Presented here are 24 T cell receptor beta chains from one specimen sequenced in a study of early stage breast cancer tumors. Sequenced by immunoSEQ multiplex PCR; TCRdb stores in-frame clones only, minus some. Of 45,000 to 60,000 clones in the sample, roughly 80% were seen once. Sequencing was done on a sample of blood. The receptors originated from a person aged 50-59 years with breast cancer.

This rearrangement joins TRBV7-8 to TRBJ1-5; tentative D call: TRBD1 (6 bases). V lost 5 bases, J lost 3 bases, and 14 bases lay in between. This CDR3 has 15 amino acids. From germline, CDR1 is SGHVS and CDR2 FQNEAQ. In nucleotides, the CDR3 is TGTGCCAGCAGCCTACGGACAGCGTACAATCAGCCCCAGCATTTT. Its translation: CASSLRTAYNQPQHF.

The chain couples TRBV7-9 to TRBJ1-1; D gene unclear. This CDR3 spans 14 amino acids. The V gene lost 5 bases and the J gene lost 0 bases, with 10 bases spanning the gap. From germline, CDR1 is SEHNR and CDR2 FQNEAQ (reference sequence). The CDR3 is CASSPSLLNTEAFF. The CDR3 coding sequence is TGTGCCAGCAGCCCCTCGTTACTGAACACTGAAGCTTTCTTT.

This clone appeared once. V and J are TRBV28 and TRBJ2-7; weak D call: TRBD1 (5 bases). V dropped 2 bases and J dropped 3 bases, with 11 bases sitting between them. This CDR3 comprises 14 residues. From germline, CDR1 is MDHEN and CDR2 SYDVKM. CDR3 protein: CASSLGQGGYEQYF. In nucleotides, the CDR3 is TGTGCCAGCAGTTTAGGGCAGGGCGGCTACGAGCAGTACTTC.

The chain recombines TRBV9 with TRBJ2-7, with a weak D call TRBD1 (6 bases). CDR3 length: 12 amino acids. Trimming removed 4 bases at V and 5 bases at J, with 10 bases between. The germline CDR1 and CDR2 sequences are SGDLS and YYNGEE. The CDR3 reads CASSPGAHEQYF. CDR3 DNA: TGTGCCAGCAGCCCAGGGGCCCACGAGCAGTACTTC.

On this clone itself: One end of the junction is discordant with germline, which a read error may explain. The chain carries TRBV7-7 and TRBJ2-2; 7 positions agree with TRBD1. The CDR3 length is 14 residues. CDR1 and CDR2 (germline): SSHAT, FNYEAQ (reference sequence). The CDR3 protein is CASRPTGVVGELFF. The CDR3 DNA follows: TGTGCTAGCAGGCCTACAGGGGTTGTCGGGGAGCTGTTTTTT.

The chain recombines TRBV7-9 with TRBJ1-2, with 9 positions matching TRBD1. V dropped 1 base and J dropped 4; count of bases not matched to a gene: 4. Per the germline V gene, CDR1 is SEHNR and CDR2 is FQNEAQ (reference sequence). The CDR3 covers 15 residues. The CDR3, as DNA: TGTGCCAGCAGCTTAGTAGGGACAGGGAGCTATGGCTACACCTTC. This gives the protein CASSLVGTGSYGYTF.

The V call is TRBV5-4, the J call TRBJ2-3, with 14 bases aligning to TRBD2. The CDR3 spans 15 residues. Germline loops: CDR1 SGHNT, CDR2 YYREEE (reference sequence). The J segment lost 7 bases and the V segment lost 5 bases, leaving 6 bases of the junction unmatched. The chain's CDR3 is CASRTGLAGDNTQYF. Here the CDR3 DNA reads TGTGCCAGCAGAACGGGACTAGCGGGGGACAATACGCAGTATTTT.

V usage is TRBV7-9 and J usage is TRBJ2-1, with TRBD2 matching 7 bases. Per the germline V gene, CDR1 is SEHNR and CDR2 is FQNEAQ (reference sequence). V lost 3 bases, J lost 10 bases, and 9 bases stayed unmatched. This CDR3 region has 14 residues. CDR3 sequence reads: CASSFPRGSGEQFF. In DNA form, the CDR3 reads TGTGCCAGCAGCTTTCCCCGCGGGAGTGGGGAGCAGTTCTTC.

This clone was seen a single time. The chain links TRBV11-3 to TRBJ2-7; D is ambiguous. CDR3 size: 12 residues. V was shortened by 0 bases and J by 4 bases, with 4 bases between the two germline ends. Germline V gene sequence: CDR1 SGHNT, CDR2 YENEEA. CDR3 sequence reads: CASSLDGYEQYF. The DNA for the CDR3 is TGTGCCAGCAGCTTAGATGGGTACGAGCAGTACTTC.

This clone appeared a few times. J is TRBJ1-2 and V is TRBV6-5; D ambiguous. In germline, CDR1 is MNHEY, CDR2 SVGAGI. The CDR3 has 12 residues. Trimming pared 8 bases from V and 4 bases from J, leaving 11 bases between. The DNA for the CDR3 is TGTGCCAGCGGGGAGACCGGCTATGGCTACACCTTC. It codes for CASGETGYGYTF.

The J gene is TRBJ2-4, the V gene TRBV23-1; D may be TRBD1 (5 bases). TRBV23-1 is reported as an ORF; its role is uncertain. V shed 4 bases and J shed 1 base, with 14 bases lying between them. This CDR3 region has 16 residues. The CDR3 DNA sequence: TGCGCCAGCAGTCCCCAGACCAGGGTGGCCAAAAACATTCAGTACTTC. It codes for CASSPQTRVAKNIQYF.

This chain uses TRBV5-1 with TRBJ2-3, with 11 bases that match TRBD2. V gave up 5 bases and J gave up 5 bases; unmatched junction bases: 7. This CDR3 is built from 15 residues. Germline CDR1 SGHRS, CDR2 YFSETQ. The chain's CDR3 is CASRRTSGGRDTQYF. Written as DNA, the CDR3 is TGCGCCAGCAGACGAACTAGCGGGGGTAGAGATACGCAGTATTTT.

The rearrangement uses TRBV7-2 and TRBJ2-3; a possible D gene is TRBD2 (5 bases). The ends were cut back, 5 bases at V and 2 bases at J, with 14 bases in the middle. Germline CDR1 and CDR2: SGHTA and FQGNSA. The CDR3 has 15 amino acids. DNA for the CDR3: TGTGCCAGCAGCGCCGATCTAGCTAACACAGATACGCAGTATTTT. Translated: CASSADLANTDTQYF.

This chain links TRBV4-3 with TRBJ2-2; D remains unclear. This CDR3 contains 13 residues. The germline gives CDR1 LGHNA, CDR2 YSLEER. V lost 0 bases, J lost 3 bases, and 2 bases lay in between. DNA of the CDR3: TGCGCCAGCAGCCAAGAACACACCGGGGAGCTGTTTTTT. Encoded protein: CASSQEHTGELFF.

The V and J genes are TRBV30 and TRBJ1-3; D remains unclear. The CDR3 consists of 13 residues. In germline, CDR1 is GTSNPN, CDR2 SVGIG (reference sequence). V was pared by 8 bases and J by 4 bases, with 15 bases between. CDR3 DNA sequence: TGTGCCGGGTCGCTGGCGGGGGGAAACACCATATATTTT. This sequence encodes CAGSLAGGNTIYF.

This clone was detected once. CDR3 in amino acids: CASSQDQDRETQYF. The CDR3 DNA sequence: TGTGCCAGCAGCCAAGATCAGGACCGAGAGACCCAGTACTTC. The chain employs TRBV4-2 and TRBJ2-5; no clear D. Trimming removed 0 bases from V and 4 bases from J, with 9 bases in between. The CDR3 runs to 14 residues. Germline V gene data show CDR1 as LGHNA and CDR2 as YNFKEQ.

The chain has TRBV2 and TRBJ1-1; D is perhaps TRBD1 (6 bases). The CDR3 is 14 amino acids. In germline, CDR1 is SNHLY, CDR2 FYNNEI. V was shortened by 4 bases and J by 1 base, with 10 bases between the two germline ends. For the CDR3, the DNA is TGTGCCAGCAGTGGAACAGGGCGGAACACTGAAGCTTTCTTT. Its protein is CASSGTGRNTEAFF.

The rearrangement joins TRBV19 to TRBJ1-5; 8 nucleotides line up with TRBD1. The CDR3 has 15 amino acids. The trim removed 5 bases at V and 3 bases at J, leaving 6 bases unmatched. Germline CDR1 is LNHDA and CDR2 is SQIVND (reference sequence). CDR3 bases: TGTGCCAGTAGTGCGCGGACAGGGCTCAATCAGCCCCAGCATTTT. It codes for CASSARTGLNQPQHF.

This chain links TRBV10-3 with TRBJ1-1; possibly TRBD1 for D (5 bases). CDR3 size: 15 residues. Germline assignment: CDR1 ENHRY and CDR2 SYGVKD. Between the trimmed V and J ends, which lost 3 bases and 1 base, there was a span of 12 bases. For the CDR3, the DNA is TGTGCCATCAGTGAAAGAGTTCAGGGGAACACTGAAGCTTTCTTT. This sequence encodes CAISERVQGNTEAFF.

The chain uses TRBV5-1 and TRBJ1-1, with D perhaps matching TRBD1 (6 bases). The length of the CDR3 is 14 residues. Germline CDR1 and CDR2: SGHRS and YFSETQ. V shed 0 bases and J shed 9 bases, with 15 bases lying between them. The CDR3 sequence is CASSLGSTGMKAFF. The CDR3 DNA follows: TGCGCCAGCAGCTTGGGCTCGACAGGCATGAAAGCTTTCTTT.

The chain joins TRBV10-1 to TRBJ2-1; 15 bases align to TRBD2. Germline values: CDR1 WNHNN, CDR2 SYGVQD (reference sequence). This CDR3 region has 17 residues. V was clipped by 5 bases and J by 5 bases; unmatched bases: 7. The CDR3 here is CASSTGTSGRFHNEQFF. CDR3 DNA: TGCGCCAGCAGTACCGGGACTAGCGGGAGGTTCCACAATGAGCAGTTCTTC.

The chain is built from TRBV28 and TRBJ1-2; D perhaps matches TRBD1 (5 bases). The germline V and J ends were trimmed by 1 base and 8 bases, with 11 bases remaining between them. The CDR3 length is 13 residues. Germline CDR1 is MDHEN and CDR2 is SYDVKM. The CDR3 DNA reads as TGTGCCAGCAGTTTATCAGGGTCGAGAGGCTACACCTTC. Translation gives CASSLSGSRGYTF.

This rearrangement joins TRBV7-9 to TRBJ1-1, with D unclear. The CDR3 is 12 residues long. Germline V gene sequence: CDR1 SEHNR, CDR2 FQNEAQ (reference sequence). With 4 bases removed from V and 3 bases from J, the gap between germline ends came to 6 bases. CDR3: CASSWQDTEAFF. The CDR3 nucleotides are TGTGCCAGCAGCTGGCAGGACACTGAAGCTTTCTTT.

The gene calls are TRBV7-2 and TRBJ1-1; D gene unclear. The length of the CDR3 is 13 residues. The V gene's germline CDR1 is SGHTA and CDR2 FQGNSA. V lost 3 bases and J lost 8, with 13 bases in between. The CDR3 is CASSLMGRAEAFF. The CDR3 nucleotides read TGTGCCAGCAGCTTGATGGGGAGAGCGGAAGCTTTCTTT.